The 4 T cell receptor beta chains below come from one sample, sequenced in a study of blood T cell repertoires in COVID-19. Measured with immunoSEQ multiplex PCR; TCRdb has only the in-frame clones, and not every one. The top ten clones hold approximately 1.5% of a sample with tens of thousands of clones, roughly 90% of them seen once. The sample comprised peripheral blood. The source is a human donor in a cohort sampled during active COVID-19.

The genes are TRBV11-3 and TRBJ1-6; 9 bases match TRBD1. This CDR3 has 17 amino acids. Germline lookup yields CDR1 SGHNT and CDR2 YENEEA. Trimming took 1 base from V and 7 from J; bases not matched to a gene: 8. CDR3 residues: CASSLAPGTGLNSPLHF. The CDR3 DNA sequence: TGTGCCAGCAGCTTAGCCCCCGGGACAGGGTTAAATTCACCCCTCCACTTT. Looking up the rest from reference TRBV11-3 and TRBJ1-6 gives the full variable domain: EAGVVQSPRYKIIEKKQPVAFWCNPISGHNTLYWYLQNLGQGPELLIRYENEEAVDDSQLPKDRFSAERLKGVDSTLKIQPAELGDSAVYLCASSLAPGTGLNSPLHFGNGTRLTVT.

The J gene is TRBJ1-6, the V gene TRBV5-8, with 8 bases fitting TRBD1. From germline, CDR1 is SGHTS and CDR2 YDEGEE. This CDR3 region has 18 residues. The V and J ends lost 0 bases and 11 bases, in that order; junction bases with no gene match: 16. CDR3 sequence (DNA): TGTGCCAGCAGCTTGGGCCCAGGACAGGGACGAAGTAACCCACCCCTCCACTTT. This encodes CASSLGPGQGRSNPPLHF.

The genes are TRBV19 and TRBJ2-2, with D possibly matching TRBD2 (5 bases). The CDR3 has 16 residues. CDR1 is LNHDA and CDR2 is SQIVND in the germline V gene (reference sequence). With 3 bases removed from V and 0 bases from J, the gap between germline ends came to 11 bases. CDR3 sequence: CASSISSGSNTGELFF. The CDR3 DNA sequence: TGTGCCAGTAGTATTTCGTCGGGGTCGAACACCGGGGAGCTGTTTTTT.

This clone was counted only a few times. V and J are TRBV7-9 and TRBJ1-1; maybe TRBD1 (6 bases). Trimming removed 1 base from V and 3 bases from J, with 18 bases in between. CDR3 length: 17 residues. Germline assignment: CDR1 SEHNR and CDR2 FQNEAQ (reference sequence). The chain's CDR3 is CASSLGKNRVSDTEAFF. The CDR3 DNA reads as TGTGCCAGCAGCTTAGGTAAGAACAGGGTTTCGGACACTGAAGCTTTCTTT.